The 18 T cell receptor beta chains presented below share a single source sample, sequenced in a study of T cells after yellow fever vaccination. TCRdb analysed the 5' RACE reads with MiXCR anew, one entry per CDR3 protein. The repertoire holds 100,000 or so distinct CDR3 sequences, with 7.5% to 10% as singletons. This specimen consisted of CD8+ T cells not binding an NS4B(214-222) dextramer, sorted from PBMCs, obtained approximately 15 days after the first yellow fever vaccination. The receptor set was obtained from a man aged 18 to 29 who received the YFV17D yellow fever vaccine.

The CDR3 bases are TGTGCCAGCAGATCCCAGGCAGCCTACGAGCAGTACGTC. It specifies CASRSQAAYEQYV. The chain uses TRBV28 and TRBJ2-7; D is undetermined. CDR1 is MDHEN and CDR2 is SYDVKM in the germline V gene. This CDR3 has 13 residues. V lost 6 bases and J lost 2, with 11 bases in between.

CDR3 sequence (DNA): TGCGCCAGCAGCCGTTCTTTAGGGGGTACCGGGGAGCTGTTTTTT. Translation gives CASSRSLGGTGELFF. V is TRBV4-1 and J is TRBJ2-2; D is perhaps TRBD1 (6 bases). Looked up from germline, CDR1 is MGHRA and CDR2 is YSYEKL. The germline V and J ends were trimmed by 4 bases and 5 bases, with 14 bases remaining between them. This CDR3 is built from 15 residues.

The V call is TRBV4-2, the J call TRBJ2-6; D might be TRBD1 (6 bases). The CDR3 covers 16 residues. Trimming cost V 2 bases and J 4 bases, with 12 bases left between them. The germline V gene encodes CDR1 LGHNA and CDR2 YNFKEQ. The CDR3 sequence: CASSQHTGTGANVLTF. The DNA for the CDR3 is TGTGCCAGCAGCCAACACACAGGGACCGGGGCCAACGTCCTGACTTTC.

The V gene is TRBV7-8, the J gene TRBJ1-4; D not certain. V was pared by 2 bases and J by 7 bases, with 20 bases between. The CDR3 totals 17 residues. In germline, CDR1 is SGHVS, CDR2 FQNEAQ. CDR3 in amino acids: CASSLIPGRSMGEKLFF. The CDR3 nucleotides are TGTGCCAGCAGCTTAATCCCCGGCAGGTCGATGGGTGAAAAACTGTTTTTT.

This chain connects TRBV16 to TRBJ1-1, with a weak D call TRBD1 (5 bases). The germline V and J ends were trimmed by 4 bases and 0 bases, with 18 bases remaining between them. The CDR3 extends over 17 amino acids. Germline assignment: CDR1 KGHSY and CDR2 FQNENV. The CDR3 sequence: CASSPSERGPLNTEAFF. In DNA, the CDR3 is TGTGCCAGCAGCCCATCGGAGAGGGGACCCTTGAACACTGAAGCTTTCTTT.

The chain is built from TRBV13 and TRBJ2-7, with D maybe TRBD2 (5 bases). The CDR3 has 14 amino acids. Germline CDR1 and CDR2: PRHDT and FYEKMQ (reference sequence). Trimming removed 5 bases at V and 4 bases at J, with 15 bases between. As DNA, the CDR3 is TGTGCCAGCAGCCCCCAGGACTCGATTTACGAGCAGTACTTC. It is translated as CASSPQDSIYEQYF. The full variable domain, completed using reference TRBV13 and TRBJ2-7, is AAGVIQSPRHLIKEKRETATLKCYPIPRHDTVYWYQQGPGQDPQFLISFYEKMQSDKGSIPDRFSAQQFSDYHSELNMSSLELGDSALYFCASSPQDSIYEQYFGPGTRLTVT.

This clonotype has a handful of counts. The V call is TRBV19, the J call TRBJ2-5; 9 bases fit TRBD1. Germline CDR1 LNHDA, CDR2 SQIVND (reference sequence). The CDR3 is 15 amino acids. Trimming cost V 3 bases and J 5 bases; bases outside gene matches: 7. The CDR3 DNA reads TGTGCCAGTAGTATCACAGGGGGCGCCCGGGAGACCCAGTACTTC. Translated, it gives CASSITGGARETQYF.

A word on this clonotype: Sequence at one end of the junction differs from germline and may be a read error. V gene TRBV12-3 or TRBV12-4 combines with J gene TRBJ2-3, with D perhaps TRBD2 (6 bases). CDR3 length: 19 residues. CDR3 sequence reads: CTSSLAMWGGAASTDTQYF. The CDR3 coding sequence is TGTACCAGCAGTTTAGCGATGTGGGGCGGGGCCGCTAGCACAGATACGCAGTATTTT.

This clonotype was seen a few times. The gene calls are TRBV27 and TRBJ2-7, with 7 bases identical to TRBD1. CDR1 is MNHEY and CDR2 is SMNVEV in the germline V gene (reference sequence). The trim removed 4 bases at V and 4 bases at J, leaving 7 bases unmatched. CDR3 length: 14 amino acids. The CDR3 protein is CASSSSGTEYEQYV. CDR3 nucleotides: TGTGCCAGCAGTTCATCCGGGACAGAGTACGAGCAGTACGTC.

This clonotype has more than one count but fewer than ten. The chain combines TRBV6-1 with TRBJ2-5; D is ambiguous. The CDR3 extends over 14 amino acids. CDR1 is MNHNS, CDR2 SASEGT, per germline. V dropped 7 bases and J dropped 2 bases, with 14 bases sitting between them. CDR3 amino acids: CASTGWMGQETQYF. Here the CDR3 DNA reads TGTGCCAGCACGGGCTGGATGGGGCAAGAGACCCAGTACTTC.

CDR3 residues: CASSLTYEGALAKNIQYF. The DNA of the CDR3 is TGTGCCAGCAGCTTGACTTATGAGGGGGCATTAGCCAAAAACATTCAGTACTTC. V gene TRBV11-2 combines with J gene TRBJ2-4; 7 nucleotides match TRBD1. J lost 0 bases, V lost 3 bases, and 11 bases had no gene match. The CDR3 covers 18 residues. Germline CDR1 reads SGHAT; CDR2 reads FQNNGV.

This chain uses TRBV4-1 with TRBJ2-6; D is ambiguous. Germline CDR1 is MGHRA and CDR2 is YSYEKL. V was cut by 2 bases and J by 0 bases, with 5 bases left in between. The CDR3 runs 15 residues. Written as DNA, the CDR3 is TGCGCCAGCAGCCAATCAGACTCTGGGGCCAACGTCCTGACTTTC. Translated: CASSQSDSGANVLTF.

Many counts were recorded for this clonotype. The chain links TRBV7-2 to TRBJ1-1; D possibly corresponds to TRBD1 (6 bases). The CDR3 is made up of 13 amino acids. V was cut by 5 bases and J by 4 bases, with 11 bases left in between. CDR1 is SGHTA, CDR2 FQGNSA, per germline. CDR3 in amino acids: CASSGTGATEAFF. CDR3 coding DNA: TGTGCCAGCAGCGGAACGGGGGCCACTGAAGCTTTCTTT.

In its sample, this clonotype was seen a few times. The chain recombines TRBV27 with TRBJ1-5; 8 bases line up with TRBD1. CDR1 MNHEY and CDR2 SMNVEV come from the germline V gene (reference sequence). The CDR3 is 16 amino acids. V lost 5 bases and J lost 1; bases outside the gene matches: 7. Here the CDR3 reads CASSKLDRVSNQPQHF. The CDR3, as DNA: TGTGCCAGCAGTAAACTGGACAGGGTGAGCAATCAGCCCCAGCATTTT.

This clonotype has only a few counts. CDR3 sequence: CASSQVLGVQETQYF. CDR3 DNA sequence: TGCGCCAGCAGCCAAGTGTTGGGGGTCCAAGAGACCCAGTACTTC. V and J are TRBV4-1 and TRBJ2-5; D may be TRBD1 or TRBD2 (5 bases each). The germline V and J ends were trimmed by 1 base and 1 base, with 10 bases remaining between them. Germline assignment: CDR1 MGHRA and CDR2 YSYEKL. The length of the CDR3 is 15 residues.

Turning to this clonotype: An end of the junction does not agree with germline; a read error may underlie this. The chain couples TRBV10-3 to TRBJ1-5; D gene ambiguous. CDR3 length equals 13 residues. Looked up from germline, CDR1 is ENHRY and CDR2 is SYGVKD. CDR3 loop: CATSYGSNKPQHF. CDR3 bases: TGTGCCACCAGTTATGGTAGCAATAAGCCCCAGCATTTT.

This clonotype was counted only a few times. V gene TRBV28 combines with J gene TRBJ2-7; weak D call: TRBD1 (6 bases). V was trimmed by 1 base and J by 6 bases, leaving 13 bases between them. The CDR3 covers 14 residues. CDR1 and CDR2 (germline): MDHEN, SYDVKM. The CDR3 DNA sequence: TGTGCCAGCAGTTTATCCTTGAACAGGGTCGAGCAGTACGTC. Translation gives CASSLSLNRVEQYV.

This clonotype was detected ten times or more. J is TRBJ2-2 and V is TRBV5-6; D is ambiguous. This CDR3 contains 13 residues. V lost 2 bases to trimming and J lost 2 bases, with 4 bases between them. The germline V gene has CDR1 SGHDT and CDR2 YYEEEE. CDR3 DNA: TGTGCCAGCAGCTTACATAACACCGGGGAGCTGTTTTTT. This gives the protein CASSLHNTGELFF.